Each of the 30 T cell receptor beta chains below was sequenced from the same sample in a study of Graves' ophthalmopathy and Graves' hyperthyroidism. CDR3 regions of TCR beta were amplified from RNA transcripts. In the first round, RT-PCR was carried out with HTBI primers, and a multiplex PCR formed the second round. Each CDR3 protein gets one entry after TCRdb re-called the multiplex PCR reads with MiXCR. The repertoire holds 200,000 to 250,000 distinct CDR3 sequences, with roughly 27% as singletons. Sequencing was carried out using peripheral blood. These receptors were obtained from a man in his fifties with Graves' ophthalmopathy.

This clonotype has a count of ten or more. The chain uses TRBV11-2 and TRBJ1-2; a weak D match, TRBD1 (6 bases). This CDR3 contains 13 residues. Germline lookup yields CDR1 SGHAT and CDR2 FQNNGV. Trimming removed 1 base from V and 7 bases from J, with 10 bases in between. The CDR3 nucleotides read TGTGCCAGCAGCTTAGTATTGGGGGCTGGCTACACCTTC. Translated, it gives CASSLVLGAGYTF.

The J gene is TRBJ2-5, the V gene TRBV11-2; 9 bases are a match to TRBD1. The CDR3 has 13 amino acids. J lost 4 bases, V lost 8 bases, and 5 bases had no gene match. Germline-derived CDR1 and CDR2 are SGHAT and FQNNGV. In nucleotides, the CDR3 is TGTGCCAGCCAAACAGGGGGCGTAGAGACCCAGTACTTC. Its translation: CASQTGGVETQYF.

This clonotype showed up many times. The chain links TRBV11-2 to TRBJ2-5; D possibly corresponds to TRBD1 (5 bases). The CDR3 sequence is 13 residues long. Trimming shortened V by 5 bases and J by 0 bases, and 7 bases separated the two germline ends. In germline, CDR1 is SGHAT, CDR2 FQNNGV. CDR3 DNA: TGTGCCAGCAGCCGACAGTACCAAGAGACCCAGTACTTC. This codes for CASSRQYQETQYF. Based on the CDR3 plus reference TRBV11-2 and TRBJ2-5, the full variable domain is EAGVAQSPRYKIIEKRQSVAFWCNPISGHATLYWYQQILGQGPKLLIQFQNNGVVDDSQLPKDRFSAERLKGVDSTLKIQPAKLEDSAVYLCASSRQYQETQYFGPGTRLLVL.

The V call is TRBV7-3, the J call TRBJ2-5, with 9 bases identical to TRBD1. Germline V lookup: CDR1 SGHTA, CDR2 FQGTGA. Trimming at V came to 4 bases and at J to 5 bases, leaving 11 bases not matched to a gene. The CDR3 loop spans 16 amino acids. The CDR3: CASSSGTGRMAETQYF. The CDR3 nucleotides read TGTGCCAGCAGCTCCGGGACAGGGAGGATGGCGGAGACCCAGTACTTC.

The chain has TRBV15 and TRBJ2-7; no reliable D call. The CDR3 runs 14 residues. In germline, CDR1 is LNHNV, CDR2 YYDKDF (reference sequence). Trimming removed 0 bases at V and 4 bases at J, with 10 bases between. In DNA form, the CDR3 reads TGTGCCACCAGCAGAGATGTCCAGGTGTACGAGCAGTACTTC. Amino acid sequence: CATSRDVQVYEQYF.

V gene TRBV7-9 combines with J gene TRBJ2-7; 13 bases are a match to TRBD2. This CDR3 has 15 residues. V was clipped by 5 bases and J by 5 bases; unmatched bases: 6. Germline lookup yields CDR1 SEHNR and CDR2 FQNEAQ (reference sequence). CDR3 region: CASSLRTSGSDEQYF. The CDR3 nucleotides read TGTGCCAGCAGCCTCAGGACTAGCGGGAGTGACGAGCAGTACTTC.

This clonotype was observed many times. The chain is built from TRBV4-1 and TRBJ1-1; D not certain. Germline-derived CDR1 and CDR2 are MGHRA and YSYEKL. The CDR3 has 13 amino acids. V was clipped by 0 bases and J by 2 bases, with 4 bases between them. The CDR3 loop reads CASSQDPNTEAFF. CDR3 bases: TGCGCCAGCAGCCAAGATCCTAACACTGAAGCTTTCTTT.

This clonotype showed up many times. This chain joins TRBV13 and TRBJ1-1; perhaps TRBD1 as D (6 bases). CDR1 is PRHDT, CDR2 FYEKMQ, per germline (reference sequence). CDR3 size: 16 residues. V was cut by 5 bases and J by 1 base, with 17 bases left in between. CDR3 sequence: CASSARRQAENTEAFF. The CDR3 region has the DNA TGTGCCAGCAGCGCCCGCCGACAGGCAGAGAACACTGAAGCTTTCTTT.

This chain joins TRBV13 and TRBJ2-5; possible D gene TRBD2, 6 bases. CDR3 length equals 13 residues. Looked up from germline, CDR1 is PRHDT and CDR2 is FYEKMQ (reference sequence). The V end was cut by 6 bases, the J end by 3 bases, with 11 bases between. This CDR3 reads CASSPDYEETQYF. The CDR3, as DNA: TGTGCCAGCAGTCCGGACTACGAAGAGACCCAGTACTTC.

Here the CDR3 DNA reads TGCAGTGCTAGTCCACCGGGTGCCCGCGGGAACACCATATATTTT. Translation: CSASPPGARGNTIYF. The chain uses TRBV20-1 and TRBJ1-3; D unclear. Germline values: CDR1 DFQATT, CDR2 SNEGSKA (reference sequence). There are 15 residues in the CDR3. V was pared by 3 bases and J by 7 bases, with 19 bases between.

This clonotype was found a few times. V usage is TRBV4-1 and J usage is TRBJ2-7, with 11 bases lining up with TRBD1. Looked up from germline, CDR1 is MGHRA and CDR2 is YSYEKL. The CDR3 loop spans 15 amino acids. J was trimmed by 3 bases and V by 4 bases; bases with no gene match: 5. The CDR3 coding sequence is TGCGCCAGCAGCCGGCTGGGACAGGGGGTCTACGAGCAGTACTTC. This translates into CASSRLGQGVYEQYF.

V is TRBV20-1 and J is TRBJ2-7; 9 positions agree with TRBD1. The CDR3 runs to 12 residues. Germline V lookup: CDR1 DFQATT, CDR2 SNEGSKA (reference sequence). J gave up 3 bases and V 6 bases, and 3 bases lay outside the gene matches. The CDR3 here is CSAWDRDYEQYF. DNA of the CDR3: TGCAGTGCGTGGGACAGGGACTACGAGCAGTACTTC.

In DNA form, the CDR3 reads TGTGCCAGTAGTATAACCCCGGGGAGCGAGCAGTACTTC. Its protein is CASSITPGSEQYF. V and J are TRBV19 and TRBJ2-7; perhaps TRBD2 as D (5 bases). The ends were cut back, 2 bases at V and 6 bases at J, with 11 bases in the middle. The CDR3 sequence is 13 residues long. The germline V gene encodes CDR1 LNHDA and CDR2 SQIVND (reference sequence).

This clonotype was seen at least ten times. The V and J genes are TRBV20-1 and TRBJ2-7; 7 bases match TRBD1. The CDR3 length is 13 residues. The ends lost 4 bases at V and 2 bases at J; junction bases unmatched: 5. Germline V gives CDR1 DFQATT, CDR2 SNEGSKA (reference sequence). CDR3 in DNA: TGCAGTGCTATTCGACAGGGTACCTACGAGCAGTACTTC. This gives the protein CSAIRQGTYEQYF.

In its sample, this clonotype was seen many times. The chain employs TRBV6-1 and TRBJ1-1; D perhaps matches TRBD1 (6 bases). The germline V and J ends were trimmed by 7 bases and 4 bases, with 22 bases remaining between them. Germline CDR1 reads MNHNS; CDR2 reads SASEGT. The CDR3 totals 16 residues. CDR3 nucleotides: TGTGCCAGCACCTTACGGGGGGCTCCGGGGGGCACTGAAGCTTTCTTT. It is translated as CASTLRGAPGGTEAFF.

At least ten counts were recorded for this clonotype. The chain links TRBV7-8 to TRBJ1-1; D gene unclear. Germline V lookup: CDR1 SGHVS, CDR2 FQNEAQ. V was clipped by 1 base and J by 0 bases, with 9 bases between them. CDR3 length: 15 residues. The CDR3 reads CASSLVPQMNTEAFF. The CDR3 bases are TGTGCCAGCAGCTTAGTTCCACAGATGAACACTGAAGCTTTCTTT.

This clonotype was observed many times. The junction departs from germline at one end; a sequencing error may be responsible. The chain's CDR3 is CASSPRLREGHF. CDR3 coding DNA: TGTGCCAGCAGTCCAAGATTGCGGGAGGGCCACTTC. This sequence joins TRBV28 and TRBJ2-4; 9 bases map to TRBD2. The CDR3 extends over 12 amino acids. Germline V gene sequence: CDR1 MDHEN, CDR2 SYDVKM.

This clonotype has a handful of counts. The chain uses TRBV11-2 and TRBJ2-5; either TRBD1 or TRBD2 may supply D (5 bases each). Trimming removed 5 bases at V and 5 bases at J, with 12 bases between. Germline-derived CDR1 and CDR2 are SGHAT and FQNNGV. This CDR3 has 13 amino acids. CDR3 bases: TGTGCCAGCAGCCTCGGGACGGACGAGACCCAGTACTTC. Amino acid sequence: CASSLGTDETQYF.

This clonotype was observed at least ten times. The DNA of the CDR3 is TGTGCCAGCAGAGACTCCAGAGTCTGGCAGCAGTACTTC. Its protein is CASRDSRVWQQYF. V usage is TRBV6-5 and J usage is TRBJ2-7; D is uncertain. The CDR3 spans 13 residues. Germline CDR1 and CDR2: MNHEY and SVGAGI. The V and J ends lost 6 bases and 8 bases respectively, with 17 bases between them.

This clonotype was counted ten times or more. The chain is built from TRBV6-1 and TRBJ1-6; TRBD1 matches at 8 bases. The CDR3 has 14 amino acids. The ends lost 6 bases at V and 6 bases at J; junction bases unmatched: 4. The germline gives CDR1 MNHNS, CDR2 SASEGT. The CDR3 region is CASSGQGGNSPLHF. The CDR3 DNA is TGTGCCAGCAGCGGACAGGGTGGTAATTCACCCCTCCACTTT.

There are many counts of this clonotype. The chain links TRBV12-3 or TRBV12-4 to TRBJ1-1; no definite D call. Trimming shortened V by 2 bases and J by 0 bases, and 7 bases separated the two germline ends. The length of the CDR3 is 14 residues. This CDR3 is CASSLNSMNTEAFF. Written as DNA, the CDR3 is TGTGCCAGCAGTTTAAACTCTATGAACACTGAAGCTTTCTTT.

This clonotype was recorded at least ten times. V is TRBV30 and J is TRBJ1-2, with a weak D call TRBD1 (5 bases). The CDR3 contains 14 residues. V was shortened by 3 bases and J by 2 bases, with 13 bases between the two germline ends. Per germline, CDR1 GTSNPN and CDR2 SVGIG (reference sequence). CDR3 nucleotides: TGTGCCTGGAGCAGGGAGCCGGAGAACTATGGCTACACCTTC. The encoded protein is CAWSREPENYGYTF.

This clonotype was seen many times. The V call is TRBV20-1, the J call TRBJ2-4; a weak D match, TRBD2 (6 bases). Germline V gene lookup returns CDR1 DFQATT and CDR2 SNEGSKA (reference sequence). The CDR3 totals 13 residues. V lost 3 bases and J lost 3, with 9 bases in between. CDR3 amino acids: CSASGSGKNIQYF. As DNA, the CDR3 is TGCAGTGCTAGCGGGAGTGGCAAAAACATTCAGTACTTC.

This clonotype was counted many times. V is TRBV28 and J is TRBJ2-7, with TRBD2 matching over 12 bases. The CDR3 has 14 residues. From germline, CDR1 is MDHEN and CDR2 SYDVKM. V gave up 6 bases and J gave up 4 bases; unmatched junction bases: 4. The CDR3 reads CASRPGLAGYEQYF. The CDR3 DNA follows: TGTGCCAGCAGGCCGGGACTAGCGGGTTACGAGCAGTACTTC. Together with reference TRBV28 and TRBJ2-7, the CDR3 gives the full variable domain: DVKVTQSSRYLVKRTGEKVFLECVQDMDHENMFWYRQDPGLGLRLIYFSYDVKMKEKGDIPEGYSVSREKKERFSLILESASTNQTSMYLCASRPGLAGYEQYFGPGTRLTVT.

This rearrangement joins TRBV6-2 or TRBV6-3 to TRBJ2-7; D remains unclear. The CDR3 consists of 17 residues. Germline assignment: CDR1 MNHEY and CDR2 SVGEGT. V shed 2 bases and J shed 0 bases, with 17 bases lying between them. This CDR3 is CASSYLLSSPSSYEQYF. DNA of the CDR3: TGTGCCAGCAGTTACCTACTGAGTAGCCCGAGCTCCTACGAGCAGTACTTC.

CDR3 bases: TGTGCCAGCAGTGGACCCCCCGTGGGAGGACTAGCCAAAAACATTCAGTACTTC. It yields the protein CASSGPPVGGLAKNIQYF. The V gene is TRBV6-1, the J gene TRBJ2-4, with D perhaps matching TRBD2 (6 bases). This CDR3 has 18 amino acids. Trimming stripped 4 bases from V and 0 bases from J, with 19 bases between. CDR1 and CDR2 from the germline V gene are MNHNS and SASEGT.

The CDR3 bases are TGTGCCAGCAGCTTCAGACTAGCGGGGCCAGAGGAGACCCAGTACTTC. Encoded protein: CASSFRLAGPEETQYF. This chain uses TRBV13 with TRBJ2-5, with 11 bases matching TRBD2. Germline CDR1 and CDR2: PRHDT and FYEKMQ (reference sequence). The CDR3 runs to 16 residues. V was clipped by 3 bases and J by 5 bases; unmatched bases: 8.

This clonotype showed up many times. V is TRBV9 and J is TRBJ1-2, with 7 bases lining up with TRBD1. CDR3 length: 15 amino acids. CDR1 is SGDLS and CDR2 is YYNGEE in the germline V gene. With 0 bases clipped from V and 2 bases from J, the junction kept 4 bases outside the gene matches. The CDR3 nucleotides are TGTGCCAGCAGCGTAGATCCGGGACAGAACTATGGCTACACCTTC. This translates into CASSVDPGQNYGYTF.

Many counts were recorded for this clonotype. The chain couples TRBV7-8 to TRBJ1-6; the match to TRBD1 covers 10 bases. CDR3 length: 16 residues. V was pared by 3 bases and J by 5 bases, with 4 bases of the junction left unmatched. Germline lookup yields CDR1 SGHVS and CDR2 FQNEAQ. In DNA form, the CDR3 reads TGTGCCAGCAGCTTTAAAGGGACAGGGGATAATTCACCCCTCCACTTT. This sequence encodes CASSFKGTGDNSPLHF.

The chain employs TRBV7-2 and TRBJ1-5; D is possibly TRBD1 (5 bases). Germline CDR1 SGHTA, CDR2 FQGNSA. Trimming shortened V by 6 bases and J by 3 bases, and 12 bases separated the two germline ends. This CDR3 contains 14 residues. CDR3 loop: CASSFRDFNQPQHF. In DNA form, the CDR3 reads TGTGCCAGCAGTTTTCGGGACTTCAATCAGCCCCAGCATTTT.